These 14 T cell receptor beta chains originate from one sample sequenced in a study of metastatic and nonmetastatic thyroid tumors. With MiXCR, TCRdb reprocessed the PCR reads. The sample holds around 23,000 clones, 25% to 30% seen once. Not a single patient had been given any form of treatment at any point before undergoing thyroid surgery. Sequenced sample: blood. The receptor set was obtained from a female donor with papillary thyroid cancer or a benign thyroid nodule (not recorded which). Some clones in this sample may be carry-over from other donors' samples.

This clone ranks as medium-sized (0.01 to 0.1%). V usage is TRBV19 and J usage is TRBJ2-1; 9 nucleotides agree with TRBD1. The germline V gene has CDR1 LNHDA and CDR2 SQIVND (reference sequence). Trimming cost V 6 bases and J 12 bases; bases outside gene matches: 18. The length of the CDR3 is 16 residues. CDR3 region: CASRVSSGTGSPAQFF. The CDR3 DNA follows: TGTGCCAGTAGGGTATCAAGTGGGACAGGGAGCCCCGCGCAGTTCTTC.

The rearrangement joins TRBV18 to TRBJ2-1; the match to TRBD1 covers 7 bases. The CDR3 consists of 14 residues. Germline V gives CDR1 KGHSH, CDR2 LQKENI. With V trimmed by 6 bases and J by 1 base, 3 bases remained unmatched. CDR3 bases: TGTGCCAGCTCCCGACAGGGTTCCTACAATGAGCAGTTCTTC. It specifies CASSRQGSYNEQFF.

This clone was recorded at least ten times. This rearrangement joins TRBV20-1 to TRBJ2-3, with D perhaps matching TRBD2 (6 bases). From germline, CDR1 is DFQATT and CDR2 SNEGSKA (reference sequence). The CDR3 has 16 amino acids. V was cut by 0 bases and J by 5 bases, with 18 bases left in between. CDR3 DNA sequence: TGCAGTGCTAGAGATAGAGTTAGAGCGGGCAAAGATACGCAGTATTTT. This gives the protein CSARDRVRAGKDTQYF.

The sample holds many counts of this clone. This rearrangement joins TRBV6-2 or TRBV6-3 to TRBJ2-1; the match to TRBD2 covers 8 bases. Germline V lookup: CDR1 MNHEY, CDR2 SVGEGT. V shed 3 bases, J shed 5 bases, and the junction held 6 bases outside the gene matches. The CDR3 covers 15 residues. The CDR3 nucleotides read TGTGCCAGCAGTTATGAAGGGACTAGGAACAATGAGCAGTTCTTC. This gives the protein CASSYEGTRNNEQFF.

This clone occurred a few times. The V call is TRBV28, the J call TRBJ2-2, with 9 bases matching TRBD1. The CDR3 runs to 18 residues. Trimming cost V 6 bases and J 4 bases; bases outside gene matches: 15. Germline CDR1 and CDR2: MDHEN and SYDVKM. The CDR3 loop is CASSFSPHRGRGTGELFF. The CDR3 DNA sequence: TGTGCCAGCAGCTTTTCCCCTCACAGGGGGCGCGGCACCGGGGAGCTGTTTTTT.

This clone was counted a few times. An end of the junction does not agree with germline; a read error may underlie this. V gene TRBV27 combines with J gene TRBJ2-1; 7 nucleotides match TRBD1. Germline CDR1 MNHEY, CDR2 SMNVEV (reference sequence). The CDR3 spans 14 residues. Written as DNA, the CDR3 is TGTGCCAACAGTCCCCGGGACAGCTCCTACGAGCAGTTCTTC. Translating gives CANSPRDSSYEQFF.

This clone appeared many times. V is TRBV28 and J is TRBJ2-3; TRBD1 matches 7 bases. With 8 bases clipped from V and 1 base from J, the junction kept 9 bases outside the gene matches. Germline-derived CDR1 and CDR2 are MDHEN and SYDVKM. The CDR3 consists of 15 residues. The CDR3 loop is CASSPHGTGTDTQYF. CDR3 DNA sequence: TGTGCCAGCTCCCCGCATGGGACAGGCACAGATACGCAGTATTTT. Based on the CDR3 plus reference TRBV28 and TRBJ2-3, the full variable domain is DVKVTQSSRYLVKRTGEKVFLECVQDMDHENMFWYRQDPGLGLRLIYFSYDVKMKEKGDIPEGYSVSREKKERFSLILESASTNQTSMYLCASSPHGTGTDTQYFGPGTRLTVL.

The rearrangement links TRBV20-1 to TRBJ1-1, with D maybe TRBD1 (5 bases). V lost 3 bases and J lost 5, with 13 bases in between. Germline V lookup: CDR1 DFQATT, CDR2 SNEGSKA (reference sequence). The CDR3 runs 13 residues. CDR3 in DNA: TGCAGTGCTAGTGCAGGGCAGGGTACTGAAGCTTTCTTT. Amino acid sequence: CSASAGQGTEAFF.

This clone was detected many times. The genes are TRBV9 and TRBJ2-7; no reliable D call. Germline V gene data show CDR1 as SGDLS and CDR2 as YYNGEE. V gave up 3 bases and J gave up 2 bases, with 12 bases separating them. This CDR3 comprises 14 residues. CDR3 coding DNA: TGTGCCAGCAGCGAAGATTTCAGGACCTACGAGCAGTACTTC. It specifies CASSEDFRTYEQYF.

This clone was observed many times. The chain links TRBV7-9 to TRBJ2-7; perhaps TRBD2 as D (5 bases). Deletions cut 5 bases from V and 2 bases from J, with 19 bases between. Germline V CDR1 and CDR2: SEHNR, FQNEAQ (reference sequence). The CDR3 contains 16 residues. The CDR3 reads CASSPWLPGVPYEQYF. CDR3 nucleotides: TGTGCCAGCAGCCCCTGGTTGCCCGGGGTCCCCTACGAGCAGTACTTC.

In this sample, this clone is medium-sized (0.01 to 0.1%). The chain's CDR3 is CASNLWVANYGYTF. CDR3 nucleotide sequence: TGTGCCAGTAACCTCTGGGTAGCTAACTATGGCTACACCTTC. V and J are TRBV19 and TRBJ1-2; D gene ambiguous. Germline CDR1 reads LNHDA; CDR2 reads SQIVND (reference sequence). V lost 7 bases and J 0 bases, leaving 12 bases between the germline ends. The CDR3 sequence is 14 residues long.

This clone is judged medium-sized. V and J are TRBV20-1 and TRBJ1-5; D might be TRBD1 (5 bases). The V and J ends lost 4 bases and 1 base respectively, with 17 bases between them. CDR3 length: 16 residues. The V gene's germline CDR1 is DFQATT and CDR2 SNEGSKA (reference sequence). The CDR3 spells CSAKPLREGSNQPQHF. The CDR3 coding sequence is TGCAGTGCTAAACCATTGAGGGAGGGGAGCAATCAGCCCCAGCATTTT.

V gene TRBV20-1 combines with J gene TRBJ2-7, with D maybe TRBD2 (6 bases). This CDR3 is 15 amino acids long. Germline CDR1 and CDR2: DFQATT and SNEGSKA (reference sequence). V lost 3 bases, J lost 0 bases, and 15 bases lay in between. The chain's CDR3 is CSASGFSGDSYEQYF. The CDR3 nucleotides read TGCAGTGCTAGCGGGTTTAGCGGAGACTCCTACGAGCAGTACTTC.

Concerning this clone: The germline gene is not matched at one end of the junction; a read error may be the cause. This chain uses TRBV4-3 with TRBJ2-3, with 14 bases identical to TRBD2. The CDR3 consists of 16 residues. Germline CDR1 LGHNA, CDR2 YSLEER. This chain's CDR3 is CATSLATSGGADTQYF. DNA for the CDR3: TGCGCCACCAGCCTGGCGACTAGCGGGGGGGCAGATACGCAGTATTTT.